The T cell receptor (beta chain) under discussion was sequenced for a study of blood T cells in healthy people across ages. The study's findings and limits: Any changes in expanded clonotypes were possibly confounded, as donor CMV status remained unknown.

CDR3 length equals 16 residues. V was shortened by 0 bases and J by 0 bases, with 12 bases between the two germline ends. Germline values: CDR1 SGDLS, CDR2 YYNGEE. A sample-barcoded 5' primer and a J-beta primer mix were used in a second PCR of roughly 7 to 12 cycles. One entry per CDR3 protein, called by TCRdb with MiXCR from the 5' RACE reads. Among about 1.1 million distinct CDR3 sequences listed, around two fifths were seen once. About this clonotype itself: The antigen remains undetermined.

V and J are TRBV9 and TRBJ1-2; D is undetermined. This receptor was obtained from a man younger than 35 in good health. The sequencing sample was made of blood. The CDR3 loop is CASSVAVNRSNYGYTF. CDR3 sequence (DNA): TGTGCCAGCAGCGTAGCAGTTAACAGATCTAACTATGGCTACACCTTC.